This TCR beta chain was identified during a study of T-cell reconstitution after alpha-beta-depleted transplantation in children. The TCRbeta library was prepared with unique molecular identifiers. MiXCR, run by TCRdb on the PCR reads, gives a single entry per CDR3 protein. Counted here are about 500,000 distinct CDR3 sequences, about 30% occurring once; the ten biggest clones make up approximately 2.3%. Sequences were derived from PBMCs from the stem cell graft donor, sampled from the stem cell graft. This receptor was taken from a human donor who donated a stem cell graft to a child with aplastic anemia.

In DNA form, the CDR3 reads TGTGCCAGCAGTTTACAGGGAAGGGAGCAGTACTTC. Its protein is CASSLQGREQYF. This chain connects TRBV12-3 or TRBV12-4 to TRBJ2-7, with D perhaps TRBD1 (5 bases). This CDR3 region has 12 residues. The ends were cut back, 2 bases at V and 7 bases at J, with 9 bases in the middle.